These T cell receptor beta chains were read from a single sample in a study of spatial heterogeneity in lung cancer. TCRdb re-called the 5' RACE reads with MiXCR, one entry per CDR3 protein. The table lists around 12,000 distinct CDR3 sequences, around 3.2% of them singletons. Sequences were derived from lung tumor tissue, sampled at surgery. The origin of the receptors is a male donor with early-stage non-small cell lung cancer. Both conserved end residues are part of each CDR3. D genes are given only for firm matches. A row's size may be missing; if present it is once, few, many or a size class.

v_gene	j_gene	abundance	d_gene	CDR3aa
TRBV30	TRBJ1-1	many	-	CAWNKVRAGAEAFF
TRBV5-4	TRBJ2-7	many	TRBD1	CASSGTGFYEQYF
TRBV28	TRBJ1-1	many	-	CASRVSGGSGEAFF
TRBV5-1	TRBJ2-1	few	-	CASSSSTPSNEQFF
TRBV2	TRBJ2-3	many	-	CASSPQGLPTDTQYF
TRBV20-1	TRBJ2-7	many	-	CSARDLRGEQYF
TRBV12-2	TRBJ1-5	many	-	CASRLVKLQHF
TRBV4-2	TRBJ1-2	many	TRBD1	CASSQPGQGYGYTF
TRBV24-1	TRBJ2-3	many	-	CATSDLRTESTDTQYF
TRBV7-8	TRBJ1-4	many	TRBD1	CASSPTQGGNEKLFF
TRBV13	TRBJ1-5	many	-	CASSLGRPGQPQHF
TRBV27	TRBJ1-2	many	TRBD1	CASRLWTGSDYGYTF
TRBV12-3/TRBV12-4	TRBJ1-5	many	TRBD1	CASSPGTGGNNQPQHF
TRBV5-4	TRBJ1-2	-	-	CASSLGTVNYGYTF
TRBV7-2	TRBJ2-2	many	-	CASSSYSANTGELFF
TRBV20-1	TRBJ1-1	medium-sized	-	CSARGDNEAFF
TRBV7-9	TRBJ2-6	many	-	CASSPGGGQIGANVLTF
TRBV7-9	TRBJ1-1	many	-	CASSLGGSEGNTEAFF
TRBV20-1	TRBJ2-4	many	-	CSAPTPTNIQYF
TRBV5-4	TRBJ1-2	few	-	CASSLPISRTTYGYTF
TRBV5-1	TRBJ1-5	many	TRBD1	CASSWGQGNNQPQHF
TRBV6-6	TRBJ2-7	medium-sized	-	CASSYSNGGEQYF
TRBV20-1	TRBJ2-1	medium-sized	-	CSARVAGRVHNEQFF